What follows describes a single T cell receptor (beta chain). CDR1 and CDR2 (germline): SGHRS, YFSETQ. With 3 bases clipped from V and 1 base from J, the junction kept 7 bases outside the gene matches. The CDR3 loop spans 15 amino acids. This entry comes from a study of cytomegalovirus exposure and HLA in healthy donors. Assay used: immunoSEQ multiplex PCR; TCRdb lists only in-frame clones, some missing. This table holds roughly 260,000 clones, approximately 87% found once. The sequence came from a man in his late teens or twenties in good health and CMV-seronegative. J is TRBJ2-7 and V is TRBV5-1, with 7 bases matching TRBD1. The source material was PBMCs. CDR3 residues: CASSSPTGRSYEQYF. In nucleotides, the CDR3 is TGCGCCAGCAGCTCCCCGACAGGGAGATCCTACGAGCAGTACTTC.